Listed here are 18 T cell receptor beta chains from one sample, sequenced in a study of T-cell reconstitution after alpha-beta-depleted transplantation in children. It was with unique molecular identifiers that the TCRbeta library was prepared. Via MiXCR, TCRdb re-called the PCR reads, giving one row per CDR3 protein. The sample comprises around 140,000 distinct CDR3 sequences, 7.5% to 9% of which are singletons, and roughly 20% rests with the top ten. This material consisted of PBMCs, mostly from graft donor cells, taken 180 days after TCRalphabeta/CD19-depleted stem cell transplant. These receptors came from a female patient aged 2 to 10 who had a stem cell transplant for congenital amegakaryocytic thrombocytopenia, so the T cells may come from the graft donor.

V usage is TRBV20-1 and J usage is TRBJ2-1; 12 bases match TRBD2. The J segment lost 7 bases and the V segment lost 5 bases, leaving 3 bases of the junction unmatched. Germline CDR1 is DFQATT and CDR2 is SNEGSKA (reference sequence). This CDR3 has 13 amino acids. The CDR3 nucleotides are TGCAGTGCTCCGACTAGCGGGGGAAATGAGCAGTTCTTC. Its translation: CSAPTSGGNEQFF.

This clonotype has only a few counts. This chain joins TRBV5-1 and TRBJ2-3; D is perhaps TRBD2 (7 bases). The ends were cut back, 4 bases at V and 2 bases at J, with 17 bases in the middle. The CDR3 is made up of 16 amino acids. CDR1 and CDR2 from the germline V gene are SGHRS and YFSETQ. CDR3 in amino acids: CASSTMGAGVTDTQYF. CDR3 sequence (DNA): TGCGCCAGCAGCACTATGGGGGCGGGGGTCACAGATACGCAGTATTTT.

The chain links TRBV3-1 to TRBJ2-4; 8 nucleotides align to TRBD2. CDR3 length: 16 residues. J lost 6 bases, V lost 4 bases, and 11 bases had no gene match. CDR1 and CDR2 (germline): LGHDT, YNNKEL (reference sequence). For the CDR3, the DNA is TGTGCCAGCAGCCTTCAACCGGGACTAGGAGGAAACATTCAGTACTTC. It is translated as CASSLQPGLGGNIQYF.

With regard to this clonotype: This may stem from a read error, because a much larger clone lies one nucleotide away. This sequence joins TRBV5-1 and TRBJ2-3; 9 bases are a match to TRBD2. CDR1 and CDR2 (germline): SGHRS, YFSETQ. Losses at the gene ends were 4 bases for V and 5 bases for J; bases not matched to a gene: 14. This CDR3 has 17 residues. The CDR3 nucleotides read TGCGCCAGCAGCATGGGACTAGCAGGGAAGATGGGAGATACGCAGTATTTT. Amino acids: CASSMGLAGKMGDTQYF.

This clonotype was seen a few times. The rearrangement links TRBV20-1 to TRBJ1-2; D gene uncertain. Trimming removed 1 base at V and 3 bases at J, with 9 bases between. The CDR3 totals 13 residues. Per germline, CDR1 DFQATT and CDR2 SNEGSKA (reference sequence). The CDR3 bases are TGCAGTGCTAGAGGAGGACGGTACTATGGCTACACCTTC. As protein: CSARGGRYYGYTF.

This clonotype was detected ten times or more. V gene TRBV20-1 combines with J gene TRBJ2-1; TRBD1 or TRBD2 may be the D gene (5 bases each). Germline lookup yields CDR1 DFQATT and CDR2 SNEGSKA (reference sequence). V was clipped by 6 bases and J by 2 bases, with 11 bases between them. This CDR3 has 13 amino acids. The chain's CDR3 is CSARGGTYNEQFF. The CDR3 nucleotides read TGCAGTGCGAGGGGCGGAACCTACAATGAGCAGTTCTTC.

Ten or more counts support this clonotype. The chain uses TRBV3-1 and TRBJ2-3, with D possibly TRBD2 on 5 matching bases. Germline V gene lookup returns CDR1 LGHDT and CDR2 YNNKEL (reference sequence). V was trimmed by 3 bases and J by 1 base, leaving 11 bases between them. The CDR3 runs to 15 residues. CDR3 bases: TGTGCCAGCAGCCAGGACCACGGGGGCACAGATACGCAGTATTTT. Amino acid sequence: CASSQDHGGTDTQYF.

The sample holds many counts of this clonotype. The V call is TRBV5-1, the J call TRBJ1-1, with D hard to call. V lost 4 bases to trimming and J lost 5 bases, with 12 bases between them. CDR3 length equals 13 residues. Looked up from germline, CDR1 is SGHRS and CDR2 is YFSETQ. CDR3 sequence (DNA): TGCGCCAGCAGCCGGGCCGATGGGACTGAAGCTTTCTTT. Amino acid sequence: CASSRADGTEAFF. The full variable domain, completed using reference TRBV5-1 and TRBJ1-1, is KAGVTQTPRYLIKTRGQQVTLSCSPISGHRSVSWYQQTPGQGLQFLFEYFSETQRNKGNFPGRFSGRQFSNSRSEMNVSTLELGDSALYLCASSRADGTEAFFGQGTRLTVV.

This clonotype was observed at least ten times. The chain employs TRBV7-2 and TRBJ1-6, with D tentatively TRBD1 (5 bases). V lost 0 bases to trimming and J lost 7 bases, with 10 bases between them. This CDR3 region has 15 residues. Germline CDR1 SGHTA, CDR2 FQGNSA. CDR3 nucleotides: TGTGCCAGCAGCTTAGCTTGGGGCGCCAATTCACCCCTCCACTTT. This sequence encodes CASSLAWGANSPLHF.

This clonotype has at least ten counts. This chain joins TRBV20-1 and TRBJ2-1; 13 bases line up with TRBD2. The CDR3 extends over 13 amino acids. CDR1 DFQATT and CDR2 SNEGSKA come from the germline V gene (reference sequence). The CDR3 is CSPLAGGRDEQFF. The CDR3, as DNA: TGCAGCCCACTAGCGGGAGGGCGAGATGAGCAGTTCTTC.

V and J are TRBV12-3 or TRBV12-4 and TRBJ2-3, with a tentative D call TRBD2 (6 bases). Trimming left V 3 bases short and J 3 bases short, with 7 bases between. CDR3 length: 13 residues. For the CDR3, the DNA is TGTGCCAGCAGTTTGCGGGAAACAGATACGCAGTATTTT. Protein sequence: CASSLRETDTQYF.

This rearrangement joins TRBV3-1 to TRBJ1-1, with D hard to call. V was pared by 11 bases and J by 2 bases, with 21 bases between. The CDR3 has 15 amino acids. Looked up from germline, CDR1 is LGHDT and CDR2 is YNNKEL (reference sequence). The CDR3 coding sequence is TGTGCCTCCTGCCAAGGTCCAGCCGCAAACACTGAAGCTTTCTTT. Residues: CASCQGPAANTEAFF.

This clonotype was counted many times. J is TRBJ1-5 and V is TRBV28, with a tentative D call TRBD1 (5 bases). V lost 0 bases and J 1 base, leaving 7 bases between the germline ends. In germline, CDR1 is MDHEN, CDR2 SYDVKM. This CDR3 is built from 15 residues. CDR3 in amino acids: CASSLWAGSNQPQHF. The CDR3 DNA is TGTGCCAGCAGTTTATGGGCAGGGAGCAATCAGCCCCAGCATTTT.

This clonotype was seen many times. This chain connects TRBV20-1 to TRBJ2-5, with a tentative D call TRBD1 (6 bases). The CDR3 covers 15 residues. CDR1 and CDR2 (germline): DFQATT, SNEGSKA (reference sequence). Between the trimmed V and J ends, which lost 5 bases and 0 bases, there was a span of 16 bases. CDR3 loop: CSASGDRPNQETQYF. The CDR3 region has the DNA TGCAGTGCTTCCGGAGACAGGCCGAACCAAGAGACCCAGTACTTC.

This clonotype was seen many times. The junction departs from the called germline gene at one end, perhaps through a read error. The V and J genes are TRBV5-1 and TRBJ2-3; no firm D call. Germline V gene lookup returns CDR1 SGHRS and CDR2 YFSETQ. The CDR3 runs to 14 residues. In nucleotides, the CDR3 is TGTGCCAGCAGCTTAGTCGCGGGCACAGATACGCAGTATTTT. Translation: CASSLVAGTDTQYF.

This clonotype was seen many times. A read error may produce the germline difference seen at one junction end. The chain combines TRBV7-8 with TRBJ2-7, with 12 bases aligning to TRBD2. CDR3 size: 15 residues. Per the germline V gene, CDR1 is SGHVS and CDR2 is FQNEAQ. In DNA, the CDR3 is TGTGCCAGCAGCGTAGCGACTAGCGGGAGCTACGAGCAGTACTTC. Its protein is CASSVATSGSYEQYF. The whole variable domain, remainder taken from reference TRBV7-8 and TRBJ2-7, is GAGVSQSPRYKVAKRGQDVALRCDPISGHVSLFWYQQALGQGPEFLTYFQNEAQLDKSGLPSDRFFAERPEGSVSTLKIQRTQQEDSAVYLCASSVATSGSYEQYFGPGTRLTVT.

There are a few counts of this clonotype. The chain recombines TRBV10-3 with TRBJ2-3; maybe TRBD2 (7 bases). Germline V CDR1 and CDR2: ENHRY, SYGVKD. The length of the CDR3 is 12 residues. V dropped 10 bases and J dropped 6 bases, with 14 bases sitting between them. Written as DNA, the CDR3 is TGTGCCACTTCGGGGGGCCGGGATACGCAGTATTTT. As protein: CATSGGRDTQYF.

This clonotype was observed many times. This sequence joins TRBV10-3 and TRBJ1-2; 9 bases are a match to TRBD1. Germline trimming cut 4 bases from V and 2 bases from J; bases unmatched to any gene: 8. Germline V lookup: CDR1 ENHRY, CDR2 SYGVKD. This CDR3 comprises 16 residues. This CDR3 reads CAISGQGVLENYGYTF. In nucleotides, the CDR3 is TGTGCCATCAGTGGACAGGGGGTACTGGAGAACTATGGCTACACCTTC.